The 26 T cell receptor beta chains below all came from one sample that was sequenced in a study of identifying expanded T cells in peripheral blood. Assay: immunoSEQ multiplex PCR; the TCRdb copy retains only in-frame clones and omits some. This table has 100,000 or so clones, 75% to 90% appearing once. Sequencing used blood. The receptors shown here come from a person aged 18 to 75 in good health.

The V gene is TRBV5-1, the J gene TRBJ2-5; a possible D gene is TRBD1 (6 bases). CDR1 and CDR2 from the germline V gene are SGHRS and YFSETQ. The CDR3 consists of 13 residues. Between the trimmed V and J ends, which lost 4 bases and 2 bases, there was a span of 9 bases. For the CDR3, the DNA is TGCGCCAGCAGCGACGACAGGCAAGAGACCCAGTACTTC. Residues: CASSDDRQETQYF.

This rearrangement joins TRBV14 to TRBJ2-7, with D perhaps TRBD1 (6 bases). Germline V gives CDR1 SGHDN, CDR2 FVKESK. The CDR3 contains 17 residues. The V gene lost 0 bases and the J gene lost 1 base, with 16 bases spanning the gap. The CDR3 sequence is CASSQDEPGALSYEQYF. As DNA, the CDR3 is TGTGCCAGCAGCCAAGACGAGCCAGGGGCCCTGTCCTACGAGCAGTACTTC.

The chain carries TRBV5-1 and TRBJ1-3; D ambiguous. The CDR3 contains 18 residues. Trimming took 0 bases from V and 0 from J, leaving 16 bases between them. CDR1 SGHRS and CDR2 YFSETQ come from the germline V gene. The CDR3 DNA reads as TGCGCCAGCAGCTTGGAAGCTTCGGGCACGAGCTCTGGAAACACCATATATTTT. Its translation is CASSLEASGTSSGNTIYF.

This clone was seen a single time. The chain employs TRBV13 and TRBJ2-2; no definite D call. V was pared by 3 bases and J by 0 bases, with 5 bases between. Germline V gene data show CDR1 as PRHDT and CDR2 as FYEKMQ (reference sequence). The CDR3 has 14 residues. As DNA, the CDR3 is TGTGCCAGCAGCTTGTGGGCGAACACCGGGGAGCTGTTTTTT. Translated, it gives CASSLWANTGELFF.

The rearrangement joins TRBV27 to TRBJ2-2; 10 bases are shared with TRBD1. The CDR3 runs to 16 residues. Germline values: CDR1 MNHEY, CDR2 SMNVEV (reference sequence). The ends lost 2 bases at V and 4 bases at J; junction bases unmatched: 4. The CDR3 DNA is TGTGCCAGCAGTTTACGACAGGGGGCTGGCACCGGGGAGCTGTTTTTT. Amino acids: CASSLRQGAGTGELFF.

This chain joins TRBV6-5 and TRBJ2-5; TRBD1 matches 9 bases. The germline CDR1 and CDR2 sequences are MNHEY and SVGAGI. V lost 5 bases and J lost 5; bases outside the gene matches: 6. This CDR3 is built from 14 residues. The CDR3 DNA follows: TGTGCCAGCAGTCAGGGACAGGGTCTGGAGACCCAGTACTTC. Translating it yields CASSQGQGLETQYF.

This clone was picked up one time. CDR3 in amino acids: CASSRDTSYEQYF. CDR3 in DNA: TGTGCCAGCAGCAGGGACACCTCCTACGAGCAGTACTTC. The chain carries TRBV9 and TRBJ2-7; maybe TRBD1 (6 bases). V shed 4 bases and J shed 0 bases, with 8 bases lying between them. The length of the CDR3 is 13 residues. Germline V gene sequence: CDR1 SGDLS, CDR2 YYNGEE.

A remark on this clone: This sample includes further DNA sequences coding for the same CDR3. This chain uses TRBV6-1 with TRBJ1-2, with 9 positions matching TRBD1. The CDR3 loop spans 15 amino acids. The trim removed 3 bases at V and 5 bases at J, leaving 7 bases unmatched. CDR1 MNHNS and CDR2 SASEGT come from the germline V gene. The CDR3 is CASSEGQGVGYGYTF. CDR3 nucleotide sequence: TGTGCCAGCAGTGAGGGACAGGGAGTCGGGTATGGCTACACCTTC.

The DNA for the CDR3 is TGTGCCAGCAGCTCACAGGCAGGGACCGCCTACGAGCAGTACTTC. As protein: CASSSQAGTAYEQYF. The genes are TRBV9 and TRBJ2-7, with D perhaps assigned TRBD1 or TRBD2 (5 bases each). Trimming pared 4 bases from V and 2 bases from J, leaving 16 bases between. The CDR3 totals 15 residues. Germline V lookup: CDR1 SGDLS, CDR2 YYNGEE.

The J gene is TRBJ1-4, the V gene TRBV10-2; a weak D match, TRBD1 (5 bases). Germline assignment: CDR1 WSHSY and CDR2 SAAADI. With 6 bases removed from V and 10 bases from J, the gap between germline ends came to 15 bases. This CDR3 has 13 residues. DNA for the CDR3: TGCGCCAGCAGCCAAACAAGTAGGGGAAAACTGTTTTTT. Translated, it gives CASSQTSRGKLFF.

This clone was counted a single time. The J gene is TRBJ2-3, the V gene TRBV5-1; D is unclear. The CDR3 has 14 residues. CDR1 SGHRS and CDR2 YFSETQ come from the germline V gene. The V and J ends lost 0 bases and 1 base respectively, with 6 bases between them. The CDR3 protein is CASSLDGRTDTQYF. CDR3 nucleotide sequence: TGCGCCAGCAGCTTGGACGGTCGCACAGATACGCAGTATTTT.

The rearrangement links TRBV6-6 to TRBJ2-4; D may be TRBD1 (5 bases). The CDR3 covers 14 residues. Germline assignment: CDR1 MNHNY and CDR2 SVGAGI (reference sequence). Trimming took off 6 bases at V and 3 bases at J, with 12 bases between the two ends. The CDR3 loop is CASRAGIFKNIQYF. The CDR3 bases are TGTGCCAGCAGAGCAGGGATCTTCAAAAACATTCAGTACTTC.

The rearrangement links TRBV4-1 to TRBJ2-7; no clear D. The V end lost 4 bases, the J end lost 0 bases, and 7 bases lay between the germline ends. The CDR3 totals 13 residues. Germline lookup yields CDR1 MGHRA and CDR2 YSYEKL. CDR3 coding DNA: TGCGCCAGCAGCCCAGTGATCTCCTACGAGCAGTACTTC. Its protein is CASSPVISYEQYF.

The chain links TRBV5-1 to TRBJ2-7; 8 bases agree with TRBD1. There are 15 residues in the CDR3. The V and J ends lost 3 bases and 3 bases, in that order; junction bases with no gene match: 8. Germline CDR1 SGHRS, CDR2 YFSETQ. This CDR3 is CASSSRQGLNYEQYF. DNA of the CDR3: TGCGCCAGCAGCTCCCGACAGGGGCTGAACTACGAGCAGTACTTC. The variable domain in full, with the rest retrieved from reference TRBV5-1 and TRBJ2-7, is KAGVTQTPRYLIKTRGQQVTLSCSPISGHRSVSWYQQTPGQGLQFLFEYFSETQRNKGNFPGRFSGRQFSNSRSEMNVSTLELGDSALYLCASSSRQGLNYEQYFGPGTRLTVT.

This chain connects TRBV6-5 to TRBJ1-2; 7 positions agree with TRBD1. V trimming: 7 bases; J trimming: 1 base; junction bases outside the gene matches: 6. The CDR3 runs 14 residues. Germline V gene lookup returns CDR1 MNHEY and CDR2 SVGAGI. The CDR3 DNA reads TGTGCCAGCATAGGGTGGGACAGTAACTATGGCTACACCTTC. This sequence encodes CASIGWDSNYGYTF.

This clone was detected a few times. V gene TRBV7-2 combines with J gene TRBJ2-3; 13 bases align to TRBD2. J lost 2 bases, V lost 5 bases, and 4 bases had no gene match. The CDR3 contains 16 residues. CDR1 SGHTA and CDR2 FQGNSA come from the germline V gene. Here the CDR3 DNA reads TGTGCCAGCAGCAAACTAGCGGGAGGGAACACAGATACGCAGTATTTT. Its translation: CASSKLAGGNTDTQYF.

The chain uses TRBV5-1 and TRBJ2-7; 10 positions match TRBD1. The CDR3 is 14 amino acids. Losses at the gene ends were 2 bases for V and 2 bases for J; bases not matched to a gene: 1. The germline V gene encodes CDR1 SGHRS and CDR2 YFSETQ. The CDR3 is CASSLGQGAYEQYF. The CDR3 DNA follows: TGCGCCAGCAGCTTAGGACAGGGGGCCTACGAGCAGTACTTC.

The rearrangement joins TRBV12-5 to TRBJ2-3, with 11 bases aligning to TRBD2. The CDR3 totals 15 residues. Unmatched junction bases numbered 6, after V lost 7 bases and J lost 3 bases. Germline CDR1 reads LGHNT; CDR2 reads FRNRAP. The CDR3, as DNA: TGTGCTAGTGCCCCTGGGACTAGCGGAACAGATACGCAGTATTTT. Protein product: CASAPGTSGTDTQYF.

Only a few counts were recorded for this clone. This chain uses TRBV18 with TRBJ1-3; D is uncertain. The CDR3 runs to 11 residues. Trimming shortened V by 4 bases and J by 11 bases, and 9 bases separated the two germline ends. The germline CDR1 and CDR2 sequences are KGHSH and LQKENI. CDR3 coding DNA: TGTGCCAGCTCACTTATGGGCTCCATATATTTT. Its protein product is CASSLMGSIYF. The whole variable domain, remainder taken from reference TRBV18 and TRBJ1-3, is NAGVMQNPRHLVRRRGQEARLRCSPMKGHSHVYWYRQLPEEGLKFMVYLQKENIIDESGMPKERFSAEFPKEGPSILRIQQVVRGDSAAYFCASSLMGSIYFGEGSWLTVV.

This chain joins TRBV18 and TRBJ2-2, with D hard to call. Germline V gene data show CDR1 as KGHSH and CDR2 as LQKENI. With 2 bases removed from V and 3 bases from J, the gap between germline ends came to 7 bases. The CDR3 consists of 14 residues. The CDR3 region is CASSPDLDTGELFF. The CDR3 nucleotides read TGTGCCAGCTCACCAGATCTCGACACCGGGGAGCTGTTTTTT.

The genes are TRBV11-2 and TRBJ2-2; 9 nucleotides agree with TRBD1. The CDR3 sequence is 14 residues long. Losses at the gene ends were 7 bases for V and 5 bases for J; bases not matched to a gene: 5. In germline, CDR1 is SGHAT, CDR2 FQNNGV. CDR3 DNA: TGTGCCAGCATCCCGACAGGGGGGACCGGGGAGCTGTTTTTT. Translating gives CASIPTGGTGELFF.

The chain recombines TRBV19 with TRBJ2-7, with TRBD2 matching 7 bases. This CDR3 region has 15 residues. Germline values: CDR1 LNHDA, CDR2 SQIVND (reference sequence). Unmatched junction bases numbered 8, after V lost 6 bases and J lost 0 bases. CDR3 loop: CASRSTSRSSYEQYF. The DNA of the CDR3 is TGTGCCAGTAGATCGACTAGCAGGAGCTCCTACGAGCAGTACTTC.

The chain uses TRBV18 and TRBJ2-3; D might be TRBD2 (5 bases). The V and J ends lost 3 bases and 0 bases respectively, with 10 bases between them. Per the germline V gene, CDR1 is KGHSH and CDR2 is LQKENI. This CDR3 has 15 amino acids. CDR3 residues: CASSPLPGSTDTQYF. The CDR3 DNA reads as TGTGCCAGCTCACCCCTTCCGGGGAGCACAGATACGCAGTATTTT.

This chain connects TRBV6-5 to TRBJ2-6; D may be TRBD2 (5 bases). The germline V and J ends were trimmed by 6 bases and 1 base, with 10 bases remaining between them. Germline loops: CDR1 MNHEY, CDR2 SVGAGI. The CDR3 spans 15 residues. As DNA, the CDR3 is TGTGCCAGCAGCCAAGGCGGGTCTGGGGCCAACGTCCTGACTTTC. Its protein product is CASSQGGSGANVLTF.

V and J are TRBV7-8 and TRBJ2-3, with a tentative D call TRBD2 (6 bases). V shed 2 bases and J shed 0 bases, with 12 bases lying between them. This CDR3 comprises 16 residues. Germline V gene lookup returns CDR1 SGHVS and CDR2 FQNEAQ. This chain's CDR3 is CASSLSAGTSTDTQYF. The CDR3 DNA is TGTGCCAGCAGCTTATCGGCGGGGACTAGCACAGATACGCAGTATTTT.

The chain combines TRBV7-2 with TRBJ2-1; D call uncertain. The CDR3 is 15 amino acids. Per the germline V gene, CDR1 is SGHTA and CDR2 is FQGNSA. With 0 bases removed from V and 4 bases from J, the gap between germline ends came to 10 bases. CDR3 sequence reads: CASSLALDGYNEQFF. The CDR3 DNA is TGTGCCAGCAGCTTAGCGCTAGACGGTTACAATGAGCAGTTCTTC.